Presented here are 24 T cell receptor beta chains from one specimen sequenced in a study of technical replicates of blood from a few donors. Repertoires were generated with immunoSEQ multiplex PCR, while TCRdb's copy carries only in-frame clones and drops some. The sample lists under 45,000 clones, about 96% seen once, with approximately 0.35% in the top ten. What was sequenced was T cells isolated from PBMCs. The receptors stem from a human donor in good health.

This clone turned up a few times. This chain connects TRBV11-3 to TRBJ1-1; D might be TRBD1 (6 bases). CDR3 length equals 12 residues. V gave up 3 bases and J gave up 11 bases, with 13 bases separating them. Germline CDR1 is SGHNT and CDR2 is YENEEA. The CDR3 sequence is CASSFQQGRAFF. In DNA form, the CDR3 reads TGTGCCAGCAGCTTTCAACAGGGCAGGGCTTTCTTT.

The J gene is TRBJ1-1, the V gene TRBV19; 7 nucleotides agree with TRBD1. V shed 5 bases, J shed 0 bases, and the junction held 6 bases outside the gene matches. This CDR3 contains 15 residues. Germline V gene sequence: CDR1 LNHDA, CDR2 SQIVND (reference sequence). CDR3 DNA sequence: TGTGCCAGTAGTGAAAGGGGGCCTATGAACACTGAAGCTTTCTTT. Its translation is CASSERGPMNTEAFF.

The V call is TRBV5-5, the J call TRBJ1-2; tentative D call: TRBD1 (5 bases). CDR1 SGHKS and CDR2 YYEKEE come from the germline V gene (reference sequence). V was pared by 1 base and J by 7 bases, with 8 bases between. The CDR3 spans 12 residues. CDR3 DNA: TGTGCCAGCAGCTTGAGGGGAAGTGGCTACACCTTC. Its protein is CASSLRGSGYTF.

This clone was observed a single time. This chain connects TRBV27 to TRBJ1-1; no reliable D call. Germline loops: CDR1 MNHEY, CDR2 SMNVEV (reference sequence). Trimming removed 8 bases from V and 4 bases from J, with 11 bases in between. CDR3 size: 12 residues. CDR3 nucleotides: TGTGCCAGCGTTCACTCGAGCACTGAAGCTTTCTTT. Protein: CASVHSSTEAFF.

The chain has TRBV16 and TRBJ1-5; TRBD1 is a possible D gene (5 bases). Germline lookup yields CDR1 KGHSY and CDR2 FQNENV. The CDR3 is 15 amino acids. V shed 0 bases and J shed 1 base, with 7 bases lying between them. The CDR3 DNA sequence: TGTGCCAGCAGCCAATCAAGGACAAGCAATCAGCCCCAGCATTTT. It translates to CASSQSRTSNQPQHF.

The chain joins TRBV15 to TRBJ2-5; 14 positions match TRBD2. CDR1 and CDR2 from the germline V gene are LNHNV and YYDKDF (reference sequence). The CDR3 contains 16 residues. V lost 0 bases and J lost 4; bases outside the gene matches: 1. CDR3 bases: TGTGCCACCAGCAGAGATGGGACTAGCGGGAGAGAGACCCAGTACTTC. The encoded protein is CATSRDGTSGRETQYF.

This chain links TRBV5-5 with TRBJ1-5; TRBD1 agrees at 9 bases. CDR1 is SGHKS, CDR2 YYEKEE, per germline (reference sequence). J gave up 2 bases and V 4 bases, and 7 bases lay outside the gene matches. The CDR3 covers 16 residues. CDR3 residues: CASSRVDRGGNQPQHF. CDR3 sequence (DNA): TGTGCCAGCAGCAGAGTGGACAGGGGTGGCAATCAGCCCCAGCATTTT. The full variable domain, with the rest looked up from reference TRBV5-5 and TRBJ1-5, is DAGVTQSPTHLIKTRGQQVTLRCSPISGHKSVSWYQQVLGQGPQFIFQYYEKEERGRGNFPDRFSARQFPNYSSELNVNALLLGDSALYLCASSRVDRGGNQPQHFGDGTRLSIL.

The chain joins TRBV19 to TRBJ2-1; TRBD2 aligns across 8 bases. The CDR3 runs 16 residues. The V and J ends lost 3 bases and 6 bases, in that order; junction bases with no gene match: 10. Germline V gene data show CDR1 as LNHDA and CDR2 as SQIVND (reference sequence). The chain's CDR3 is CASSIGLAGKINEQFF. The DNA for the CDR3 is TGTGCCAGTAGTATTGGGCTAGCGGGCAAAATCAATGAGCAGTTCTTC.

V is TRBV19 and J is TRBJ1-1; D is possibly TRBD1 (5 bases). From germline, CDR1 is LNHDA and CDR2 SQIVND (reference sequence). The CDR3 extends over 13 amino acids. V was shortened by 7 bases and J by 1 base, with 10 bases between the two germline ends. Here the CDR3 DNA reads TGTGCCAGTAATGGAGGGACGAACACTGAAGCTTTCTTT. Residues: CASNGGTNTEAFF.

The count of this clone is one. The chain uses TRBV30 and TRBJ2-7, with 9 bases aligning to TRBD1. This CDR3 contains 13 residues. CDR1 and CDR2 from the germline V gene are GTSNPN and SVGIG (reference sequence). With V trimmed by 3 bases and J by 2 bases, 2 bases remained unmatched. The chain's CDR3 is CAWRQGAPYEQYF. CDR3 nucleotide sequence: TGTGCCTGGAGACAGGGGGCCCCCTACGAGCAGTACTTC.

The V gene is TRBV19, the J gene TRBJ1-2; D is possibly TRBD1 (5 bases). Germline V gene sequence: CDR1 LNHDA, CDR2 SQIVND (reference sequence). V gave up 3 bases and J gave up 6 bases, with 11 bases separating them. The length of the CDR3 is 13 residues. CDR3: CASSILAGNGYTF. For the CDR3, the DNA is TGTGCCAGTAGTATCTTGGCAGGGAATGGCTACACCTTC.

The chain is built from TRBV19 and TRBJ2-1, with 7 positions matching TRBD2. This CDR3 comprises 15 residues. The germline gives CDR1 LNHDA, CDR2 SQIVND (reference sequence). Unmatched junction bases numbered 8, after V lost 9 bases and J lost 0 bases. CDR3 region: CASNLAASSYNEQFF. DNA of the CDR3: TGTGCCAGCAATCTAGCGGCAAGCTCCTACAATGAGCAGTTCTTC. The full variable domain, in which reference TRBV19 and TRBJ2-1 provide the parts outside the CDR3, is DGGITQSPKYLFRKEGQNVTLSCEQNLNHDAMYWYRQDPGQGLRLIYYSQIVNDFQKGDIAEGYSVSREKKESFPLTVTSAQKNPTAFYLCASNLAASSYNEQFFGPGTRLTVL.

The chain joins TRBV7-3 to TRBJ2-3; the D is unclear. The ends were cut back, 2 bases at V and 1 base at J, with 7 bases in the middle. CDR1 is SGHTA, CDR2 FQGTGA, per germline. The CDR3 length is 14 residues. CDR3 DNA: TGTGCCAGCAGCTTATCGGTTCGCACAGATACGCAGTATTTT. It encodes CASSLSVRTDTQYF.

The chain uses TRBV25-1 and TRBJ2-5; D unresolved. Trimming pared 5 bases from V and 5 bases from J, leaving 6 bases between. The CDR3 runs 11 residues. The germline CDR1 and CDR2 sequences are MGHDK and SYGVNS. The CDR3: CASSRRETQYF. The CDR3 DNA reads TGTGCCAGCAGTCGCAGGGAGACCCAGTACTTC.

The rearrangement links TRBV9 to TRBJ2-2; D ambiguous. V was clipped by 1 base and J by 3 bases, with 7 bases between them. CDR3 length: 14 residues. The germline V gene encodes CDR1 SGDLS and CDR2 YYNGEE. The DNA of the CDR3 is TGTGCCAGCAGCGTACTCGCGGACACCGGGGAGCTGTTTTTT. Translated, it gives CASSVLADTGELFF.

The V gene is TRBV4-2, the J gene TRBJ2-7; 7 positions match TRBD2. The CDR3 loop spans 15 amino acids. Germline V gives CDR1 LGHNA, CDR2 YNFKEQ. Germline trimming cut 0 bases from V and 4 bases from J; bases unmatched to any gene: 6. For the CDR3, the DNA is TGTGCCAGCAGCCAAGAGGCGGGAGCCGAGTACGAGCAGTACTTC. As protein: CASSQEAGAEYEQYF.

This chain connects TRBV30 to TRBJ2-7; 8 bases are shared with TRBD2. Trimming took 2 bases from V and 3 from J; bases not matched to a gene: 6. Germline values: CDR1 GTSNPN, CDR2 SVGIG (reference sequence). This CDR3 comprises 14 residues. The CDR3 region is CAWSRTSSSYEQYF. Here the CDR3 DNA reads TGTGCCTGGAGTCGGACTAGCAGCAGCTACGAGCAGTACTTC.

Details on this clone: The same CDR3 is also encoded by other DNA sequences in this sample. The chain has TRBV11-3 and TRBJ2-7, with a tentative D call TRBD1 (6 bases). V was cut by 2 bases and J by 1 base, with 6 bases left in between. The CDR3 length is 13 residues. Germline CDR1 SGHNT, CDR2 YENEEA. Written as DNA, the CDR3 is TGTGCCAGCAGCTTACAGGGGTCCTACGAGCAGTACTTC. Amino acids: CASSLQGSYEQYF.

The chain employs TRBV6-1 and TRBJ2-3, with D uncertain. Germline V lookup: CDR1 MNHNS, CDR2 SASEGT. The V end was cut by 7 bases, the J end by 5 bases, with 7 bases between. The CDR3 contains 11 residues. The CDR3 bases are TGTGCCAGCACTTCGGGAGATACGCAGTATTTT. This gives the protein CASTSGDTQYF.

The chain joins TRBV11-3 to TRBJ2-1, with 7 positions matching TRBD2. This CDR3 spans 16 amino acids. Germline V gives CDR1 SGHNT, CDR2 YENEEA. Losses at the gene ends were 0 bases for V and 0 bases for J; bases not matched to a gene: 2. Here the CDR3 reads CASSLEAGSSYNEQFF. The CDR3 nucleotides are TGTGCCAGCAGCTTAGAAGCGGGGAGCTCCTACAATGAGCAGTTCTTC.

The genes are TRBV11-2 and TRBJ2-5; 10 nucleotides line up with TRBD1. The CDR3 has 15 amino acids. After removal of 5 bases from V and 6 bases from J, the junction contained 9 bases not matched to a gene. Germline CDR1 and CDR2: SGHAT and FQNNGV. The CDR3 sequence is CASSQFRDRGKTQYF. CDR3 DNA: TGTGCCAGCAGCCAGTTCCGGGACAGGGGAAAGACCCAGTACTTC.

This chain joins TRBV9 and TRBJ1-1; D might be TRBD1 (5 bases). V gave up 1 base and J gave up 4 bases, with 11 bases separating them. This CDR3 spans 14 amino acids. Germline CDR1 SGDLS, CDR2 YYNGEE. Here the CDR3 DNA reads TGTGCCAGCAGCGTACAACAGGCCGGCACTGAAGCTTTCTTT. Its translation is CASSVQQAGTEAFF.

The chain couples TRBV7-9 to TRBJ2-3; D perhaps matches TRBD2 (6 bases). The CDR3 is made up of 14 amino acids. Trimming removed 8 bases from V and 0 bases from J, with 12 bases in between. Germline V lookup: CDR1 SEHNR, CDR2 FQNEAQ (reference sequence). The CDR3 here is CASSNSGSTDTQYF. The CDR3 coding sequence is TGTGCCAGCTCGAATAGCGGTAGCACAGATACGCAGTATTTT.

This clone was observed a single time. The V and J genes are TRBV7-3 and TRBJ2-3; tentatively, D is TRBD2 (5 bases). Germline CDR1 SGHTA, CDR2 FQGTGA. CDR3 length equals 15 residues. V dropped 5 bases and J dropped 0 bases, with 12 bases sitting between them. In DNA, the CDR3 is TGTGCCAGCAGCCCGAGCGGATCTAGCACAGATACGCAGTATTTT. It yields the protein CASSPSGSSTDTQYF.